This T cell receptor (beta chain) is drawn from a study of blood T cell repertoires in COVID-19 (dated by TCRdb to 2020 to 2021). Study-level background: The collaborator samples originated in the United States, Italy and Spain and spanned the acute and convalescent phases of COVID-19. The material from the prospective study consisted of cDNA or gDNA derived from T cells, B-cell-depleted T cells, or PBMCs. Deeply sampled blood TCRbeta repertoires from subjects exposed to, actively infected with, or recovered from COVID-19 were included in the dataset. The repertoires were made available in a free public database intended to serve as a resource for research on the immune response to SARS-CoV-2. Samples were obtained from the ongoing ImmuneRACE study (first 160 participants) and from over 1,000 subjects provided by 6 global collaborators. Nearly every sample came with metadata listing a de-identified subject ID, COVID-19 status, age in years and sex. Where available, HLA class I and class II types were taken from metadata supplied by the sample provider and were not determined by assay-based typing. Broad study findings and their caveats: The quantity of clinical and demographic metadata differed by source and by participant and was supplied without curation.

About this clone itself: Its binding antigen is unknown. It has no much larger one-base neighbor in the sample; base qualities were not kept. This specimen includes other DNA sequences encoding the same CDR3.

Collaborating institutions collected whole blood in K2EDTA tubes following their own protocols. For TCRbeta analysis, collaborator samples were shipped as frozen whole blood, as isolated PBMCs, or as DNA extracted from either sample type. Including cysteine and phenylalanine, the CDR3 has 11 amino acids. Just CDR3 DNA is preserved here, 33 bases in frame from base 1. The trim is 2 bases for V and 9 bases for J, with a gap of 5 bases between the germline ends. CDR1 and CDR2 (SGHTA, FQGTGA) derive from the germline V gene. TCRbeta CDR3 regions were amplified from genomic DNA using the immunoSEQ Assay, a bias-controlled multiplex PCR. In the source study's methods: The number of nucleated cells in each sample was estimated from the amplification of reference gene primers within the assay. To quantify the absolute abundance of each unique TCRbeta CDR3 rearrangement, sequence reads were collapsed and filtered. For each sample, productive Simpson clonality was calculated as the square root of Simpson's diversity index across productive rearrangements. TCRdb's version of the immuneACCESS table is confined to in-frame rearrangements and falls short of the full clone set. An unresolved V gene accounts for under half of the shortfall where checked; the remainder is of unknown origin. The V and J calls and the clone size are those of that table, but D and trimming were determined from the DNA. The sample has around 63,000 clones on record, around 81% of them singletons. Under 30% of the sample comes from the top ten.

The sequence links TRBV7-3 to TRBJ2-1; confidence is insufficient to name the D gene. The sequenced sample consisted of peripheral blood. The source is a woman older than 75 with active or convalescent COVID-19. The bases are TGTGCCAGCAGCTTAGGCGGTGAGCAGTTCTTC. Its protein is CASSLGGEQFF.